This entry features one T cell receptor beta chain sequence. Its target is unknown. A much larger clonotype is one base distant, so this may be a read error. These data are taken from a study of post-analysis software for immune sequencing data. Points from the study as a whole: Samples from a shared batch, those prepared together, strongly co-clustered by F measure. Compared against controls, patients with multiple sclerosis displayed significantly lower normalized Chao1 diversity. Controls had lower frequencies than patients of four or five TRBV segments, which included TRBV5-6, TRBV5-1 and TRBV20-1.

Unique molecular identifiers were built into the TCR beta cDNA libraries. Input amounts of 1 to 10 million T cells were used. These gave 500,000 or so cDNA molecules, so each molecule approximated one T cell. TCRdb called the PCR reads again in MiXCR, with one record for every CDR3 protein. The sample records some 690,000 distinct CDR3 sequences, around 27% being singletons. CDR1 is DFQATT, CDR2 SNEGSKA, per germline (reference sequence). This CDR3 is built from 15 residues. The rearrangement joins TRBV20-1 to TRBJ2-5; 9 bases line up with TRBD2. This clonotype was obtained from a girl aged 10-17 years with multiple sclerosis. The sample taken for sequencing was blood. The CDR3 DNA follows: TGCAGTGCTAGATTGGGTAGCGGGAGTCAAGGGACCCAGTACTTC. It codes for CSARLGSGSQGTQYF.